These 30 T cell receptor beta chains originate from one sample sequenced in a study of T cell responses to AZD1222 COVID-19 vaccine. This table comes from immunoSEQ multiplex PCR, and its TCRdb copy is limited to in-frame clones, with some not included. This table has about 110,000 clones, around 87% appearing once. The material was peripheral blood, obtained 28 days after the second AZD1222 dose. The receptors were gathered from an adult who received the AZD1222 COVID-19 vaccine.

The chain combines TRBV9 with TRBJ2-2, with unresolved D. Germline assignment: CDR1 SGDLS and CDR2 YYNGEE. V gave up 0 bases and J gave up 5 bases, with 8 bases separating them. The CDR3 has 14 amino acids. The CDR3 protein is CASSVGGRTGELFF. The CDR3 region has the DNA TGTGCCAGCAGCGTAGGAGGCCGGACCGGGGAGCTGTTTTTT.

The chain couples TRBV6-5 to TRBJ2-3, with D perhaps assigned TRBD1 or TRBD2 (5 bases each). Germline V lookup: CDR1 MNHEY, CDR2 SVGAGI. V lost 6 bases, J lost 1 base, and 11 bases lay in between. The CDR3 is 14 residues long. The CDR3 here is CASSNGAGTDTQYF. The CDR3 DNA sequence: TGTGCCAGCAGCAACGGGGCTGGCACAGATACGCAGTATTTT.

DNA for the CDR3: TGTGCCAGTAGTATAGACGGGGCAGGGCAGCAGCCCCAGCATTTT. Translating it yields CASSIDGAGQQPQHF. V gene TRBV19 combines with J gene TRBJ1-5, with a weak D call TRBD1 (5 bases). The V end was cut by 0 bases, the J end by 7 bases, with 13 bases between. The CDR3 runs 15 residues. CDR1 is LNHDA, CDR2 SQIVND, per germline (reference sequence). Full variable domain (missing parts from reference TRBV19 and TRBJ1-5): DGGITQSPKYLFRKEGQNVTLSCEQNLNHDAMYWYRQDPGQGLRLIYYSQIVNDFQKGDIAEGYSVSREKKESFPLTVTSAQKNPTAFYLCASSIDGAGQQPQHFGDGTRLSIL.

V and J are TRBV9 and TRBJ2-1; 11 bases agree with TRBD2. The CDR3 has 17 residues. The germline V gene encodes CDR1 SGDLS and CDR2 YYNGEE. Trimming cost V 2 bases and J 6 bases; bases outside gene matches: 10. CDR3: CASSVRISGGASNEQFF. The CDR3 nucleotides read TGTGCCAGCAGCGTCAGAATTAGCGGGGGGGCAAGCAATGAGCAGTTCTTC.

A single count supports this clone. The CDR3 nucleotides read TGTGCCAGCAGTTACTCCAAGCGAAGCGGGGTGTCAAATGAGCAGTTCTTC. The encoded protein is CASSYSKRSGVSNEQFF. The chain employs TRBV6-2 or TRBV6-3 and TRBJ2-1; 7 bases are shared with TRBD2. Per germline, CDR1 MNHEY and CDR2 SVGEGT. With 0 bases clipped from V and 7 bases from J, the junction kept 12 bases outside the gene matches. This CDR3 is 17 amino acids long.

The chain has TRBV19 and TRBJ1-5, with 9 bases that match TRBD1. The CDR3 runs to 13 residues. The junction had 3 bases not matched to a gene; V was cut back by 6 bases and J by 6 bases. Germline lookup yields CDR1 LNHDA and CDR2 SQIVND (reference sequence). Here the CDR3 DNA reads TGTGCCAGTAGCAGGGACAGGGTTCAGCCCCAGCATTTT. Translating it yields CASSRDRVQPQHF.

The V gene is TRBV18, the J gene TRBJ1-1, with D maybe TRBD1 (5 bases). The CDR3 runs to 15 residues. Germline loops: CDR1 KGHSH, CDR2 LQKENI. The ends were cut back, 3 bases at V and 1 base at J, with 12 bases in the middle. The CDR3 bases are TGTGCCAGCTCACCCGGCCCCCAGGGGAACACTGAAGCTTTCTTT. This translates into CASSPGPQGNTEAFF.

The chain recombines TRBV24-1 with TRBJ2-1; TRBD2 agrees at 13 bases. This CDR3 is 20 amino acids long. The V segment lost 0 bases and the J segment 9 bases; nucleotides outside the gene matches: 16. Germline CDR1 is KGHDR and CDR2 is SFDVKD. Written as DNA, the CDR3 is TGTGCCACCAGTGATTTGAAGGGGGCAACTACTAGCGGGAGGGCTGGTGAGCAGTTCTTC. It codes for CATSDLKGATTSGRAGEQFF.

The chain is built from TRBV19 and TRBJ2-2; 7 bases are shared with TRBD1. The ends lost 7 bases at V and 5 bases at J; junction bases unmatched: 10. Germline assignment: CDR1 LNHDA and CDR2 SQIVND (reference sequence). This CDR3 contains 15 residues. For the CDR3, the DNA is TGTGCCAGTAACCCGACAGGGTACAAAACCGGGGAGCTGTTTTTT. Protein product: CASNPTGYKTGELFF.

The chain uses TRBV27 and TRBJ2-7; D ambiguous. Germline CDR1 and CDR2: MNHEY and SMNVEV (reference sequence). The CDR3 extends over 13 amino acids. V lost 5 bases to trimming and J lost 5 bases, with 13 bases between them. In DNA, the CDR3 is TGTGCCAGCAGTCCCTCCCCTCAGCACGAGCAGTACTTC. Protein: CASSPSPQHEQYF.

The chain employs TRBV19 and TRBJ1-5; tentative D call: TRBD1 (5 bases). V shed 1 base and J shed 7 bases, with 14 bases lying between them. The CDR3 extends over 15 amino acids. Looked up from germline, CDR1 is LNHDA and CDR2 is SQIVND (reference sequence). The CDR3 nucleotides are TGTGCCAGTAGTATAGGGGGCCTACCAGGCCAGCCCCAGCATTTT. It codes for CASSIGGLPGQPQHF.

The chain links TRBV27 to TRBJ1-1; tentatively, D is TRBD1 (6 bases). The V and J ends lost 4 bases and 0 bases respectively, with 9 bases between them. Germline CDR1 reads MNHEY; CDR2 reads SMNVEV (reference sequence). This CDR3 comprises 14 residues. As DNA, the CDR3 is TGTGCCAGCAGTTCTGGACAGATGAACACTGAAGCTTTCTTT. Its protein is CASSSGQMNTEAFF.

This rearrangement joins TRBV6-5 to TRBJ2-7, with 10 nucleotides matching TRBD2. J was trimmed by 1 base and V by 6 bases; bases with no gene match: 6. Germline assignment: CDR1 MNHEY and CDR2 SVGAGI. This CDR3 is 15 amino acids long. The CDR3, as DNA: TGTGCCAGCAGACAAGGACTAGCGGCTTCCTACGAGCAGTACTTC. Translating it yields CASRQGLAASYEQYF.

The gene calls are TRBV5-1 and TRBJ1-1, with 7 bases identical to TRBD1. Germline-derived CDR1 and CDR2 are SGHRS and YFSETQ. This CDR3 comprises 16 residues. V gave up 4 bases and J gave up 0 bases; unmatched junction bases: 9. In DNA, the CDR3 is TGCGCCAGCAGCACTCTGGGACAGCTCATGAACACTGAAGCTTTCTTT. Amino acids: CASSTLGQLMNTEAFF.

V is TRBV30 and J is TRBJ1-3, with TRBD1 as a possible D gene (6 bases). The CDR3 is made up of 15 amino acids. V was trimmed by 0 bases and J by 2 bases, leaving 11 bases between them. The V gene's germline CDR1 is GTSNPN and CDR2 SVGIG (reference sequence). The CDR3 DNA reads as TGTGCCTGGAGTGTAACGAGGGGGACTGGAAACACCATATATTTT. Amino acid sequence: CAWSVTRGTGNTIYF.

This clone has only one observation. The chain is built from TRBV7-2 and TRBJ1-5, with 12 bases lining up with TRBD1. Trimming at V came to 4 bases and at J to 0 bases, leaving 7 bases not matched to a gene. The germline CDR1 and CDR2 sequences are SGHTA and FQGNSA. The CDR3 is 18 residues long. The chain's CDR3 is CASSSGTGGPYSNQPQHF. The CDR3 nucleotides read TGTGCCAGCAGCTCCGGGACAGGGGGCCCTTATAGCAATCAGCCCCAGCATTTT.

The chain recombines TRBV9 with TRBJ2-1; D is possibly TRBD1 (6 bases). This CDR3 has 15 residues. CDR1 is SGDLS and CDR2 is YYNGEE in the germline V gene. The V end was cut by 4 bases, the J end by 4 bases, with 15 bases between. CDR3 DNA sequence: TGTGCCAGCAGCTCCCGGGACAACGGATACAATGAGCAGTTCTTC. Its protein product is CASSSRDNGYNEQFF. The complete variable domain, with remaining parts taken from reference TRBV9 and TRBJ2-1, reads DSGVTQTPKHLITATGQRVTLRCSPRSGDLSVYWYQQSLDQGLQFLIQYYNGEERAKGNILERFSAQQFPDLHSELNLSSLELGDSALYFCASSSRDNGYNEQFFGPGTRLTVL.

The chain uses TRBV10-1 and TRBJ2-1, with TRBD2 identical over 7 bases. The CDR3 extends over 15 amino acids. Germline V CDR1 and CDR2: WNHNN, SYGVQD (reference sequence). V was pared by 8 bases and J by 6 bases, with 13 bases of the junction left unmatched. The CDR3 spells CASDDRAGVSNEQFF. DNA of the CDR3: TGCGCCAGCGATGATCGGGCGGGAGTCTCCAATGAGCAGTTCTTC.

The chain combines TRBV11-3 with TRBJ2-1, with D perhaps TRBD2 (6 bases). Germline assignment: CDR1 SGHNT and CDR2 YENEEA. The V gene lost 3 bases and the J gene lost 6 bases, with 12 bases spanning the gap. The CDR3 has 14 amino acids. The CDR3 loop is CASSFSGLVNEQFF. For the CDR3, the DNA is TGTGCCAGCAGCTTCTCGGGACTCGTCAATGAGCAGTTCTTC.

This clone showed up just once. The chain has TRBV27 and TRBJ2-7; no reliable D call. The CDR3 extends over 15 amino acids. Germline CDR1 reads MNHEY; CDR2 reads SMNVEV (reference sequence). V lost 2 bases, J lost 6 bases, and 17 bases lay in between. The CDR3 DNA reads as TGTGCCAGCAGTTTAAAAGGACCCGGGTTCGGCGAGCAGTACTTC. Protein sequence: CASSLKGPGFGEQYF.

The chain recombines TRBV25-1 with TRBJ2-1; the D is unclear. V was clipped by 6 bases and J by 8 bases, with 5 bases between them. CDR1 and CDR2 (germline): MGHDK, SYGVNS. This CDR3 region has 10 residues. The chain's CDR3 is CASRMDEQFF. CDR3 sequence (DNA): TGTGCCAGCAGGATGGATGAGCAGTTCTTC.

In its sample, this clone was seen a few times. This chain links TRBV6-5 with TRBJ1-4; tentative D call: TRBD1 (5 bases). The V gene's germline CDR1 is MNHEY and CDR2 SVGAGI. This CDR3 is 14 amino acids long. Trimming removed 6 bases at V and 3 bases at J, with 11 bases between. The CDR3 spells CASSQGNSNEKLFF. The CDR3 nucleotides are TGTGCCAGCAGCCAGGGAAATTCTAATGAAAAACTGTTTTTT.

The genes are TRBV10-3 and TRBJ1-5; D is undetermined. Between the trimmed V and J ends, which lost 6 bases and 4 bases, there was a span of 7 bases. The CDR3 is 12 amino acids. Per germline, CDR1 ENHRY and CDR2 SYGVKD. Here the CDR3 DNA reads TGTGCCATCAGCGAGCTTAATCAGCCCCAGCATTTT. Its protein is CAISELNQPQHF.

This sequence joins TRBV19 and TRBJ2-1; 7 bases are shared with TRBD1. The ends lost 2 bases at V and 2 bases at J; junction bases unmatched: 0. Germline loops: CDR1 LNHDA, CDR2 SQIVND (reference sequence). The CDR3 has 14 residues. The CDR3 reads CASSIQGAYNEQFF. The CDR3 DNA reads as TGTGCCAGTAGTATACAGGGGGCCTACAATGAGCAGTTCTTC. Supplemented by reference TRBV19 and TRBJ2-1, the full variable domain reads DGGITQSPKYLFRKEGQNVTLSCEQNLNHDAMYWYRQDPGQGLRLIYYSQIVNDFQKGDIAEGYSVSREKKESFPLTVTSAQKNPTAFYLCASSIQGAYNEQFFGPGTRLTVL.

The rearrangement uses TRBV19 and TRBJ1-5; weak D call: TRBD1 (5 bases). Germline CDR1 and CDR2: LNHDA and SQIVND (reference sequence). This CDR3 spans 13 amino acids. V was pared by 5 bases and J by 9 bases, with 14 bases between. The CDR3 sequence: CASSPGPGTPQHF. The DNA for the CDR3 is TGTGCCAGTAGTCCGGGACCGGGGACGCCCCAGCATTTT.

V and J are TRBV19 and TRBJ1-5, with D unresolved. The CDR3 is made up of 13 amino acids. V dropped 5 bases and J dropped 6 bases, with 11 bases sitting between them. Germline V gene sequence: CDR1 LNHDA, CDR2 SQIVND (reference sequence). The CDR3 here is CASSPRLGQPQHF. The CDR3, as DNA: TGTGCCAGTAGTCCCCGGTTGGGTCAGCCCCAGCATTTT.

This chain connects TRBV6-5 to TRBJ2-7; 9 bases are shared with TRBD2. Germline lookup yields CDR1 MNHEY and CDR2 SVGAGI. CDR3 size: 13 residues. V lost 6 bases to trimming and J lost 3 bases; unmatched junction nucleotides: 3. The CDR3 DNA sequence: TGTGCCAGCAGCGTGACTAGCGGCTACGAGCAGTACTTC. Amino acids: CASSVTSGYEQYF.

This clone was counted a single time. V and J are TRBV28 and TRBJ2-7, with no clear D. V was trimmed by 6 bases and J by 2 bases, leaving 8 bases between them. Germline V CDR1 and CDR2: MDHEN, SYDVKM. The CDR3 has 12 amino acids. The CDR3 protein is CASSHPPYEQYF. The DNA of the CDR3 is TGTGCCAGCAGCCATCCCCCCTACGAGCAGTACTTC.

This chain uses TRBV9 with TRBJ1-5, with TRBD1 as a possible D gene (6 bases). Trimming shortened V by 3 bases and J by 3 bases, and 10 bases separated the two germline ends. CDR3 size: 14 residues. Germline V CDR1 and CDR2: SGDLS, YYNGEE. CDR3 sequence (DNA): TGTGCCAGCAGCGAGGGGGGCTTCAATCAGCCCCAGCATTTT. It specifies CASSEGGFNQPQHF.

This clone is a singleton in its sample. This sequence joins TRBV20-1 and TRBJ2-7; 9 bases are shared with TRBD2. Germline CDR1 and CDR2: DFQATT and SNEGSKA (reference sequence). This CDR3 has 17 amino acids. Losses at the gene ends were 3 bases for V and 5 bases for J; bases not matched to a gene: 17. The DNA of the CDR3 is TGCAGTGCTAGTTTCCCGACCCCTAGCGGGGCTCCCGACGAGCAGTACTTC. This encodes CSASFPTPSGAPDEQYF.